This T cell receptor beta chain was retrieved from a study of CD8+CD57+ T cells in acquired aplastic anemia. Profiling of TCR beta VDJ combinations and CDR3 sequences used genomic DNA as template. TCRdb re-analysed the reads in MiXCR, keeping a single row per CDR3 protein. The sample has around 250,000 distinct CDR3 sequences, 56% seen once. Study conclusions and caveats: Patients and controls shared some 30 CD8+ CDR3 sequences.

Of note for this clonotype: Its antigen is not known.

The CDR3 length is 14 residues. The J segment lost 2 bases and the V segment lost 4 bases, leaving 3 bases of the junction unmatched. CDR1 LNHDA and CDR2 SQIVND come from the germline V gene (reference sequence). The chain combines TRBV19 with TRBJ1-2; 8 bases map to TRBD1. This sequence originates from a human donor with severe aplastic anemia or a healthy control (not recorded which). Source material: sorted CD4+, CD8+, or CD8+CD57+ T cells (not recorded which) from PBMCs. CDR3 amino acids: CASSKDRANYGYTF. As DNA, the CDR3 is TGTGCCAGTAGTAAGGACAGGGCGAACTATGGCTACACCTTC.